A selection of T cell receptor beta chains follows, all from one sample in a study of blood T cell repertoires in COVID-19. The protocol was immunoSEQ multiplex PCR, while the TCRdb copy is restricted to in-frame clones and leaves out a portion. The table records over 150,000 clones, 76% of them present only once. Source material: peripheral blood. The receptor source for this set is a woman of 80 years or more with acute or convalescent COVID-19. CDR3s include the opening cysteine and the closing phenylalanine or tryptophan. D genes are given only for firm matches. The listing skips clone size in some rows; elsewhere it reads once, few, many or a size class.

>once|TRBV2|TRBD1|TRBJ1-5
TGTGCCAGCCGACAGGGAAGTTGGCTCAATCAGCCCCAGCATTTT
CASRQGSWLNQPQHF
>-|TRBV6-5|-|TRBJ1-1
TGTGCCAGCAGGTCGGGTGAAGCTTTCTTT
CASRSGEAFF
>-|TRBV14|-|TRBJ1-3
TGTGCCAGCAGCCAAGGGGGGCACTCTGGAAACACCATATATTTT
CASSQGGHSGNTIYF
>-|TRBV7-9|TRBD1|TRBJ1-5
TGTGCCAGCAGCTTACAGGGGGTAGGCAATCAGCCCCAGCATTTT
CASSLQGVGNQPQHF
>few|TRBV3-1/TRBV3-2|-|TRBJ1-2
TGTGCCAGCAGCTTGGAGGGCCCAGTAACCCTCACCTTC
CASSLEGPVTLTF
>-|TRBV2|-|TRBJ1-3
TGTGCCAGCAGTGAAATAAGAGCGGGCGGGGGAAACACCATATATTTT
CASSEIRAGGGNTIYF
>-|TRBV5-1|-|TRBJ1-3
TGCGCCAGCAGCTTGGGGGGACACGACTCTGGAAACACCATATATTTT
CASSLGGHDSGNTIYF
>-|TRBV21-1|-|TRBJ2-7
TGTGCCAGCAGCAAGAGGAAGGGGACACGAGCCTACGAGCAGTACTTC
CASSKRKGTRAYEQYF
>-|TRBV5-4|TRBD1|TRBJ1-2
TGTGCCAGCAGCGAAGGGGACAGGGGGCTCGGTGGCTACACCTTC
CASSEGDRGLGGYTF
>medium-sized|TRBV7-6|-|TRBJ1-3
TGTGCCAGCAGCTTAGTTTTGCAGGGTTCTGGAAACACCATATATTTT
CASSLVLQGSGNTIYF
>-|TRBV2|-|TRBJ1-5
TGTGCCAGCAGTGAAGCGGAGGGAACTCGAAATCAGCCCCAGCATTTT
CASSEAEGTRNQPQHF
>-|TRBV15|TRBD2|TRBJ2-3
TGTGCCACCAGCAGAGATAGCGGGAGTGGCACAGATACGCAGTATTTT
CATSRDSGSGTDTQYF
>once|TRBV5-1|TRBD2|TRBJ2-1
TGCGCCAGCAGCAAAACTAGCGGGAGGCCTAGGGGAAATGAGCAGTTCTTC
CASSKTSGRPRGNEQFF
>-|TRBV6-5|TRBD1|TRBJ2-7
TGTGCCAGCAGCCGGGGACAGGGGTTCTACGAGCAGTACTTC
CASSRGQGFYEQYF
>-|TRBV2|-|TRBJ2-7
TGTGCCAGCAGCGCCGACGACAGAGAGCAGTACTTC
CASSADDREQYF
>few|TRBV27|TRBD1|TRBJ1-6
TGTGCCAGCAGCATAAAGGGACAGATTACTAGCTCCTATAATTCACCCCTCCACTTT
CASSIKGQITSSYNSPLHF
>once|TRBV5-6|-|TRBJ2-7
TGTGCCAGCAGCTTGGGTCAGGGCGTCTACGAGCAGTACTTC
CASSLGQGVYEQYF
>-|TRBV3-1/TRBV3-2|TRBD2|TRBJ2-5
TGTGCCAGCAGCCGGACTAGCGGGGGGATGAGAGAGACCCAGTACTTC
CASSRTSGGMRETQYF
>-|TRBV3-1/TRBV3-2|-|TRBJ1-2
TGTGCCAGCAGCCAAAACGGGGTGAACTATGGCTACACCTTC
CASSQNGVNYGYTF
>-|TRBV7-2|-|TRBJ1-1
TGTGCCAGCAGCTTATCGAGGGGGGAAGCTTTCTTT
CASSLSRGEAFF